This entry lists 27 T cell receptor beta chains sequenced from one sample in a study of identical twins (dated by TCRdb to 2016 to 2017). Preparation of the library involved 5' RACE. Sequencing was performed on an Illumina HiSeq 2000. Starting from the raw public reads, TCRdb applied fastp trimming at Q25, assembled clones with MiXCR and retained in-frame beta chains. Each CDR3 protein appears once, grouped with its most common genes and DNA. Present in this sample are around 1.7 million distinct CDR3 sequences, more than 30% of which were seen just once. Around 0.3% of the sample comes from the top ten. The source material was cord blood. These receptor sequences come from a newborn girl in good health.

V usage is TRBV5-6 and J usage is TRBJ2-2, with D possibly matching TRBD2 (5 bases). The CDR3 sequence is 16 residues long. Germline V lookup: CDR1 SGHDT, CDR2 YYEEEE. Trimming stripped 2 bases from V and 0 bases from J, with 11 bases between. The DNA of the CDR3 is TGTGCCAGCAGCTTTGCCGGGGAACCGAACACCGGGGAGCTGTTTTTT. Translated, it gives CASSFAGEPNTGELFF.

The gene calls are TRBV24-1 and TRBJ2-1; D gene unclear. Per the germline V gene, CDR1 is KGHDR and CDR2 is SFDVKD. CDR3 size: 14 residues. Trimming stripped 4 bases from V and 8 bases from J, with 14 bases between. CDR3 in amino acids: CATSDPTAWDEQFF. CDR3 bases: TGTGCCACCAGTGACCCGACGGCATGGGATGAGCAGTTCTTC.

V gene TRBV4-2 combines with J gene TRBJ2-5; TRBD2 aligns across 7 bases. Trimming removed 0 bases from V and 1 base from J; junction bases left unmatched: 2. CDR3 length: 15 amino acids. The germline V gene encodes CDR1 LGHNA and CDR2 YNFKEQ. CDR3 DNA: TGTGCCAGCAGCCAAGAGGGGACTATCCAAGAGACCCAGTACTTC. It specifies CASSQEGTIQETQYF.

The chain couples TRBV5-1 to TRBJ2-7; 9 nucleotides line up with TRBD2. Trimming at V came to 3 bases and at J to 5 bases, leaving 6 bases not matched to a gene. CDR1 and CDR2 from the germline V gene are SGHRS and YFSETQ. The CDR3 length is 14 residues. The CDR3 loop reads CASSYLAGDNEQYF. For the CDR3, the DNA is TGCGCCAGCAGCTACTTAGCGGGGGACAACGAGCAGTACTTC.

Concerning this clonotype: An end of the junction does not agree with germline; a read error may underlie this. The chain links TRBV20-1 to TRBJ1-5; D is undetermined. Germline values: CDR1 DFQATT, CDR2 SNEGSKA (reference sequence). The CDR3 loop spans 14 amino acids. The CDR3 region has the DNA TGCAGTGCCAGAGGGATTTATAGCAATCAGCCCCAGCATTTT. This gives the protein CSARGIYSNQPQHF.

The V call is TRBV2, the J call TRBJ2-5, with D perhaps being TRBD1 or TRBD2 (6 bases each). CDR3 size: 15 residues. Germline CDR1 reads SNHLY; CDR2 reads FYNNEI. V gave up 4 bases and J gave up 11 bases, with 23 bases separating them. The CDR3 region is CASSVEGVSYNEQYF. For the CDR3, the DNA is TGTGCCAGCAGTGTGGAGGGGGTCTCCTACAATGAGCAGTACTTC.

Worth noting for this clonotype: This is likely an artifact of a read error, given a far larger clone one base away. The chain joins TRBV4-2 to TRBJ1-2; TRBD1 aligns across 12 bases. Trimming removed 4 bases from V and 4 bases from J; junction bases left unmatched: 4. Germline loops: CDR1 LGHNA, CDR2 YNFKEQ. This CDR3 region has 15 residues. Written as DNA, the CDR3 is TGTGCCAGCAGCCCGGGACAGGGGGCTAGCTATGGCTACACCTTC. Translation gives CASSPGQGASYGYTF.

This chain links TRBV24-1 with TRBJ2-1; D may be TRBD2 (7 bases). Germline values: CDR1 KGHDR, CDR2 SFDVKD. V gave up 12 bases and J gave up 7 bases, with 15 bases separating them. The CDR3 covers 12 residues. CDR3 bases: TGTGCCGTGGGGGGGCAGGGGAATGAGCAGTTCTTC. Residues: CAVGGQGNEQFF.

The CDR3 nucleotides are TGTGCCAGCTCACCATTAGGGAGCAGAGCGCGTGGCTACACCTTC. Protein: CASSPLGSRARGYTF. J is TRBJ1-2 and V is TRBV18; D call uncertain. V was trimmed by 2 bases and J by 7 bases, leaving 17 bases between them. The germline V gene encodes CDR1 KGHSH and CDR2 LQKENI. The CDR3 runs to 15 residues.

The gene calls are TRBV27 and TRBJ2-5, with TRBD1 matching over 10 bases. CDR1 is MNHEY and CDR2 is SMNVEV in the germline V gene (reference sequence). V was pared by 8 bases and J by 5 bases, with 8 bases of the junction left unmatched. CDR3 length: 14 amino acids. The CDR3 is CASSNDRGRETQYF. The CDR3, as DNA: TGTGCCAGCTCCAACGACAGGGGGCGGGAGACCCAGTACTTC.

For this clonotype: One base away lies a much larger clone, so this may be a sequencing read error. The CDR3 region has the DNA TGTGCCAGCAGCCCATTAAGACAGATTCAGTTCTTC. Translating gives CASSPLRQIQFF. V and J are TRBV7-2 and TRBJ2-1, with D possibly matching TRBD1 (5 bases). The CDR3 is 12 residues long. The V gene's germline CDR1 is SGHTA and CDR2 FQGNSA. Trimming cost V 5 bases and J 13 bases, with 15 bases left between them.

The V gene is TRBV6-5, the J gene TRBJ1-4; unclear D gene. Trimming stripped 0 bases from V and 8 bases from J, with 10 bases between. Germline lookup yields CDR1 MNHEY and CDR2 SVGAGI. The CDR3 is 14 amino acids. The CDR3 loop is CASSYSGRNEKLFF. In DNA, the CDR3 is TGTGCCAGCAGTTACTCGGGGAGGAACGAAAAACTGTTTTTT.

This clonotype was picked up a small number of times. This rearrangement joins TRBV3-1 to TRBJ1-6; 8 bases match TRBD1. The V gene's germline CDR1 is LGHDT and CDR2 YNNKEL (reference sequence). This CDR3 comprises 16 residues. The V gene end was trimmed by 4 bases and the J gene end by 6 bases; junction bases not matched to a gene: 8. This CDR3 is CASSRNYRGTNSPLHF. In DNA form, the CDR3 reads TGTGCCAGCAGCCGAAACTACAGGGGGACTAATTCACCCCTCCACTTT. The whole variable domain, filled in from reference TRBV3-1 and TRBJ1-6, reads DTAVSQTPKYLVTQMGNDKSIKCEQNLGHDTMYWYKQDSKKFLKIMFSYNNKELIINETVPNRFSPKSPDKAHLNLHINSLELGDSAVYFCASSRNYRGTNSPLHFGNGTRLTVT.

In this sample, this clonotype turned up a few times. J is TRBJ2-3 and V is TRBV5-6; 9 bases line up with TRBD2. This CDR3 is 17 amino acids long. V shed 0 bases and J 2 bases; nucleotides not matched to a gene: 7. Germline V gene lookup returns CDR1 SGHDT and CDR2 YYEEEE. CDR3 sequence: CASSLVIAGVYTDTQYF. CDR3 sequence (DNA): TGTGCCAGCAGCTTGGTAATAGCGGGGGTTTACACAGATACGCAGTATTTT.

This chain's CDR3 is CASSQFKTGRMANYGYTF. For the CDR3, the DNA is TGCGCCAGCAGCCAATTTAAAACAGGGAGGATGGCTAACTATGGCTACACCTTC. The rearrangement joins TRBV4-1 to TRBJ1-2, with D possibly being TRBD1 (6 bases). V was trimmed by 2 bases and J by 0 bases, leaving 19 bases between them. This CDR3 is 18 amino acids long. CDR1 and CDR2 (germline): MGHRA, YSYEKL.

The chain employs TRBV5-1 and TRBJ2-7; TRBD2 matches 9 bases. V lost 0 bases to trimming and J lost 7 bases; unmatched junction nucleotides: 14. CDR3 length: 17 residues. CDR1 and CDR2 (germline): SGHRS, YFSETQ. The CDR3 DNA reads TGCGCCAGCAGCTTGGGGGCTAGCGGGGAGGTCTACAATGAGCAGTACTTC. As protein: CASSLGASGEVYNEQYF.

V gene TRBV3-1 combines with J gene TRBJ2-5, with a possible D match to TRBD2 (6 bases). V dropped 4 bases and J dropped 6 bases, with 12 bases sitting between them. This CDR3 contains 13 residues. CDR1 LGHDT and CDR2 YNNKEL come from the germline V gene (reference sequence). The CDR3 DNA reads as TGTGCCAGCAGCCCGGGACTTTTCCAGACCCAGTACTTC. As protein: CASSPGLFQTQYF.

The sample holds a few counts of this clonotype. The chain employs TRBV24-1 and TRBJ2-5; 10 bases match TRBD1. The CDR3 covers 16 residues. The germline gives CDR1 KGHDR, CDR2 SFDVKD. Unmatched junction bases numbered 5, after V lost 5 bases and J lost 0 bases. Written as DNA, the CDR3 is TGTGCCACCAGTGCTGGGACAGGGGTGTACCAAGAGACCCAGTACTTC. Translation: CATSAGTGVYQETQYF.

Only a few counts were recorded for this clonotype. This chain joins TRBV6-1 and TRBJ1-6; D may be TRBD1 (6 bases). Trimming left V 4 bases short and J 3 bases short, with 16 bases between. In germline, CDR1 is MNHNS, CDR2 SASEGT. The CDR3 has 17 residues. CDR3 nucleotides: TGTGCCAGCAGTGCCCAGGGGCGCGCTCTCTATAATTCACCCCTCCACTTT. Translating gives CASSAQGRALYNSPLHF.

This clonotype came up a few times. This chain uses TRBV10-3 with TRBJ2-5; 10 nucleotides align to TRBD2. The V gene's germline CDR1 is ENHRY and CDR2 SYGVKD. Trimming at V came to 2 bases and at J to 4 bases, leaving 4 bases not matched to a gene. CDR3 length equals 15 residues. The CDR3 DNA follows: TGTGCCATCAGTGAGGGTCTAGCGGGAGTAGAGACCCAGTACTTC. Protein product: CAISEGLAGVETQYF.

The chain links TRBV10-3 to TRBJ2-1, with TRBD2 as a possible D gene (6 bases). The CDR3 contains 14 residues. Germline V gene data show CDR1 as ENHRY and CDR2 as SYGVKD. The V end was cut by 4 bases, the J end by 7 bases, with 14 bases between. CDR3 nucleotide sequence: TGTGCCATCAGTGGGGCTAGCGCCTTTAATGAGCAGTTCTTC. Its protein product is CAISGASAFNEQFF.

This clonotype was observed a few times. This rearrangement joins TRBV20-1 to TRBJ2-5; 7 bases agree with TRBD2. The end of the DNA is better explained by TRBJ2-7, so the J call may be wrong. The CDR3 covers 12 residues. The germline V gene encodes CDR1 DFQATT and CDR2 SNEGSKA (reference sequence). The CDR3 spells CSGVGGSYEQYF. CDR3 nucleotides: TGCAGTGGGGTAGGCGGGAGCTACGAGCAGTACTTC.

This clonotype has just a few counts. J is TRBJ2-1 and V is TRBV24-1, with D possibly being TRBD1 or TRBD2 (5 bases each). The V end lost 1 base, the J end lost 7 bases, and 22 bases lay between the germline ends. CDR3 size: 18 residues. The germline V gene encodes CDR1 KGHDR and CDR2 SFDVKD. CDR3 loop: CATSDLWGSGHDLNEQFF. CDR3 DNA sequence: TGTGCCACCAGTGATTTATGGGGGAGCGGCCACGACTTAAATGAGCAGTTCTTC.

The chain is built from TRBV2 and TRBJ2-3, with D possibly being TRBD1 (6 bases). Per germline, CDR1 SNHLY and CDR2 FYNNEI. V shed 2 bases and J shed 4 bases, with 13 bases lying between them. This CDR3 spans 15 amino acids. The DNA for the CDR3 is TGTGCCAGCAGTGAACGGCCAAAGGGGGCAGATACGCAGTATTTT. Protein sequence: CASSERPKGADTQYF.

In its sample, this clonotype was seen a few times. V usage is TRBV25-1 and J usage is TRBJ1-1; D may be TRBD1 (5 bases). From germline, CDR1 is MGHDK and CDR2 SYGVNS. V lost 11 bases and J 1 base, leaving 14 bases between the germline ends. This CDR3 has 13 amino acids. The CDR3 sequence is CACTSGTNTEAFF. The CDR3 nucleotides read TGTGCCTGTACGTCAGGGACGAACACTGAAGCTTTCTTT.

V and J are TRBV20-1 and TRBJ2-2, with D possibly being TRBD2 (5 bases). This CDR3 region has 14 residues. The V and J ends lost 3 bases and 1 base respectively, with 9 bases between them. Germline V gene sequence: CDR1 DFQATT, CDR2 SNEGSKA (reference sequence). The DNA of the CDR3 is TGCAGTGCTAGGGGAGTTCGGAACACCGGGGAGCTGTTTTTT. This codes for CSARGVRNTGELFF.

The chain employs TRBV7-2 and TRBJ1-6; D perhaps matches TRBD1 (5 bases). V was pared by 4 bases and J by 4 bases, with 8 bases between. CDR3 size: 14 residues. Germline values: CDR1 SGHTA, CDR2 FQGNSA. The CDR3 DNA sequence: TGTGCCAGCAGCTCCGACAGATATAATTCACCCCTCCACTTT. Its translation: CASSSDRYNSPLHF. The variable domain in full, completed from reference TRBV7-2 and TRBJ1-6, reads GAGVSQSPSNKVTEKGKDVELRCDPISGHTALYWYRQSLGQGLEFLIYFQGNSAPDKSGLPSDRFSAERTGGSVSTLTIQRTQQEDSAVYLCASSSDRYNSPLHFGNGTRLTVT.